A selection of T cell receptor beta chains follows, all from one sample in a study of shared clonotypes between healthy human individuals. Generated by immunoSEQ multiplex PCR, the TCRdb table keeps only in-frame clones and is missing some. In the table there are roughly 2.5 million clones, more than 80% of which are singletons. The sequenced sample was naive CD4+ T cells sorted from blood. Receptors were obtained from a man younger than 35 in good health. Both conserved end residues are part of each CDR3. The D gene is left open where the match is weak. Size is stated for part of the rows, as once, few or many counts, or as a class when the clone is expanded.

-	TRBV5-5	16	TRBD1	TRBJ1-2	TGTGCCAGCAGCTTGGGACAGGGGGTAATGAGGTATGGCTACACCTTC	CASSLGQGVMRYGYTF
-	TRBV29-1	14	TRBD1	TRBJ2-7	TGCAGCGTTCGTGGACAGGGTGACCAACTCGAGCAGTACTTC	CSVRGQGDQLEQYF
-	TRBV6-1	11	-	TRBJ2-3	TGTGCCAGTACGTCCACAGATACGCAGTATTTT	CASTSTDTQYF
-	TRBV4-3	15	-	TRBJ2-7	TGCGCCAGCAGCCCCCGGGACGGAGTCTCCTACGAGCAGTACTTC	CASSPRDGVSYEQYF
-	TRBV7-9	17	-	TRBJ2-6	TGTGCCAGCAGCTTAGATCCTACACGGACTGGGGCCAACGTCCTGACTTTC	CASSLDPTRTGANVLTF
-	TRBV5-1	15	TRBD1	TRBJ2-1	TGCGCCAGCAGCAGCGGACAGGGGGCTCCCAATGAGCAGTTCTTC	CASSSGQGAPNEQFF
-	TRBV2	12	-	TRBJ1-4	TGTGCCAGCTCGGGGGTGGGTGAAAAACTGTTTTTT	CASSGVGEKLFF
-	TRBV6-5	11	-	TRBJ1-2	TGTGCCAGCAGTTACTCAGGGTCCTACACCTTC	CASSYSGSYTF
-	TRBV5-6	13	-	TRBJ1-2	TGTGCCAGCAGCCCACGGGCCCCGGAGGGCTACACCTTC	CASSPRAPEGYTF
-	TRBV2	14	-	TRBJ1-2	TGTGCCAGCAGTAAAGGGACGGGCGGTAGTGGCTACACCTTC	CASSKGTGGSGYTF
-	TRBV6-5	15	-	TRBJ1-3	TGTGCCAGCACTCCCCTGGGGATTAGGGGAAACACCATATATTTT	CASTPLGIRGNTIYF
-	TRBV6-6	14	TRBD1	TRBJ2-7	TGTGCCAGCAGAGGTCAGGGGGCCGCCTACGAGCAGTACTTC	CASRGQGAAYEQYF
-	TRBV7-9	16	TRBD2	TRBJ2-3	TGTGCCAGCAGCGACCAAATCGGGGGGAGCACAGATACGCAGTATTTT	CASSDQIGGSTDTQYF
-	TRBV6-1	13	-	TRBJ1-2	TGTGCCAGCAGTTTCCGGGACCTCTATGGCTACACCTTC	CASSFRDLYGYTF
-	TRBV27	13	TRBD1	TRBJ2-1	TGTGCCAGCCTTCAGACAGGGATTAATGAGCAGTTCTTC	CASLQTGINEQFF
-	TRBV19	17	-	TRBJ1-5	TGTGCCAGTAGTATGGGTCCGGGTCTCGGGGGCAATCAGCCCCAGCATTTT	CASSMGPGLGGNQPQHF
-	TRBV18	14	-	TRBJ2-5	TGTGCCAGCTCAACAGGGATTCCCGTGGAGACCCAGTACTTC	CASSTGIPVETQYF
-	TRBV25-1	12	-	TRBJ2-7	TGTGCCAGCAGCCCACAGGGTTTCGAGCAGTACTTC	CASSPQGFEQYF
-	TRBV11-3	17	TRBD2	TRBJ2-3	TGTGCCAGCAGCTTGGGAAATAGACTAGCGGGGGCAGATACGCAGTATTTT	CASSLGNRLAGADTQYF
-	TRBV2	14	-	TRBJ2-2	TGTGCCAGCAGGGTAGACTATAACACCGGGGAGCTGTTTTTT	CASRVDYNTGELFF
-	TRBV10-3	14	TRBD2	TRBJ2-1	TGTGCCACCGCGGCGGGCGGGAGGAGGGATGAGCAGTTCTTC	CATAAGGRRDEQFF
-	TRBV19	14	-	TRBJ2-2	TGTGCCAGTAGGCCCGACAGGATGAACGGGGAGCTGTTTTTT	CASRPDRMNGELFF
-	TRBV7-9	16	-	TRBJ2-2	TGTGCCAGCAGCTTAGGGCCGGGAAGAAGCCACGGGGAGCTGTTTTTT	CASSLGPGRSHGELFF
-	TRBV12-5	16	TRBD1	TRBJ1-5	TGTGCTAGTGGGAGGCCCGGACAGGGAAGCAATCAGCCCCAGCATTTT	CASGRPGQGSNQPQHF
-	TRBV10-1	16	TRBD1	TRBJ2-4	TGCGCCAAGGAGGGACAGGGGCCCCCGTGCAAAAACATTCAGTACTTC	CAKEGQGPPCKNIQYF
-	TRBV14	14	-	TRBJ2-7	TGTGCCAGCAGCCAACCCTCTTGGGGGCAGGTGCAGTACTTC	CASSQPSWGQVQYF
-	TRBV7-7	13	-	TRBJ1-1	TGTGCTAGCAGCTTAGAACTAAACACTGAAGCTTTCTTT	CASSLELNTEAFF
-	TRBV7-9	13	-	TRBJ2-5	TGTGCCAGCAGCTCCCTAACCCAAGAGACCCAGTACTTC	CASSSLTQETQYF
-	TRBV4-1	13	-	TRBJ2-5	TGCGCCAGCAGCCAAGTAGTTAGTGAGACCCAGTACTTC	CASSQVVSETQYF
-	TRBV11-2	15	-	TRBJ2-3	TGTGCCAGCAGCTTATCTCAGCTTCACACAGATACGCGGTATTTT	CASSLSQLHTDTRYF
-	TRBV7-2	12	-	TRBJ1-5	TGTGCCAGCAGCTTTGGGAATCAGCCCCAGCATTTT	CASSFGNQPQHF
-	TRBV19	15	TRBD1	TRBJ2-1	TGTGCCAGTAGTATCATGGACAGGGATAACAATGAGCAGTTCTTC	CASSIMDRDNNEQFF
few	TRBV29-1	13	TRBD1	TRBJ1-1	TGCAGCGTTGTGACAGGGGGGAACACTGAAGCTTTCTTT	CSVVTGGNTEAFF
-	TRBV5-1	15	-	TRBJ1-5	TGCGCCAACTTACATCCGGACAATTCCATCCAGCCCCAGCATTTT	CANLHPDNSIQPQHF
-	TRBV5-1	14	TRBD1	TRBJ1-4	TGCGCCAGCAGCGTGCAGGGGGAAAGTGAAAAACTGTTTTTT	CASSVQGESEKLFF
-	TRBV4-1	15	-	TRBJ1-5	TGCGCCAGCAGCGCTCACCGGGATAGCAATCAGCCCCAGCATTTT	CASSAHRDSNQPQHF